The rows below give T cell receptor beta chains drawn from one sample of a study of blood T cell repertoires in COVID-19. The table came from immunoSEQ multiplex PCR; TCRdb's copy has only in-frame clones and leaves some out. The sample has just over 300,000 clones; 85% to 90% are singletons. Sequenced: peripheral blood. All receptors come from a woman aged 30 to 39 with COVID-19, enrolled during active disease. Both conserved end residues are part of each CDR3. D genes are given only for firm matches. Size is omitted from some rows. Given values are once, few, many or a class for expanded clones.

clone_size	v_call	d_call	j_call	cdr3_aa	cdr3_nt
-	TRBV30	-	TRBJ2-1	CAWSGRGPYNEQFF	TGTGCCTGGAGTGGGCGGGGGCCCTACAATGAGCAGTTCTTC
-	TRBV11-3	TRBD2	TRBJ2-5	CASSVLAGGFGETQYF	TGTGCCAGCAGCGTACTAGCGGGGGGATTTGGAGAGACCCAGTACTTC
-	TRBV4-1	-	TRBJ2-1	CASTVHSIRQPVGYYEQFF	TGCGCCAGCACCGTACACTCCATTCGACAGCCTGTGGGGTACTATGAGCAGTTCTTC
-	TRBV10-1	-	TRBJ1-5	CASQPRTVPVDRYNQPQHF	TGCGCCAGCCAACCCCGAACAGTACCGGTTGACAGATACAATCAGCCCCAGCATTTT
-	TRBV13	-	TRBJ2-1	CASSLWQTSTYNEQFF	TGTGCCAGCAGCCTGTGGCAGACTTCTACCTACAATGAGCAGTTCTTC
-	TRBV4-1	-	TRBJ1-1	CASSQVRGGNAEAFF	TGCGCCAGCAGCCAAGTTCGGGGGGGGAACGCTGAAGCTTTCTTT
-	TRBV9	-	TRBJ1-5	CPGCRDLQPQHF	TGCCCGGGGTGCAGGGACTTGCAGCCCCAGCATTTT
-	TRBV6-5	-	TRBJ1-1	CASRRTHTEAFF	TGTGCCAGTCGTCGAACTCACACTGAAGCTTTCTTT
few	TRBV2	-	TRBJ2-1	CASSEGPSSYNEQFF	TGTGCCAGCAGTGAAGGTCCCAGCTCCTACAATGAGCAGTTCTTC
-	TRBV6-1	-	TRBJ1-2	CASSEVGTRTARVSNGYTF	TGTGCCAGCAGTGAAGTGGGAACGAGGACAGCGAGGGTTTCGAATGGCTACACCTTC
-	TRBV6-5	-	TRBJ1-6	CASRRGEDNSPLHF	TGTGCCAGCAGGAGAGGGGAGGATAATTCACCCCTCCACTTT
-	TRBV30	TRBD1	TRBJ1-2	CACPGQANYGYTF	TGTGCCTGCCCCGGACAGGCTAACTATGGCTACACCTTC
-	TRBV12-5	TRBD1	TRBJ1-1	CASGQGAQFNTEAFF	TGTGCTAGTGGTCAGGGGGCTCAGTTCAACACTGAAGCTTTCTTT
-	TRBV6-6	TRBD1	TRBJ2-3	CASSTSGTGGTDTQYF	TGTGCCAGCAGCACTTCCGGGACAGGGGGTACAGATACGCAGTATTTT
-	TRBV2	-	TRBJ1-1	CASRLTNTEAFF	TGTGCCAGCCGACTTACGAACACTGAAGCTTTCTTT